This T cell receptor (beta chain) is from a study of OX40 agonist ivuxolimab in advanced cancers. Study-wide background: Partial responses occurred in Three dose-escalation patients, one with hepatocellular carcinoma and two with cutaneous melanoma. Whole-study results and caveats: Researchers report that CD8+ T cells had, on average, more expanded clones than CD4+.

V dropped 0 bases and J dropped 6 bases, with 14 bases sitting between them. The CDR3 is 15 residues long. Per germline, CDR1 MNHNS and CDR2 SASEGT. The assay was immunoSEQ multiplex PCR, and TCRdb's table has in-frame clones only and misses some. Among roughly 80,000 clones, around four fifths were seen once, and the ten largest hold about 0.8%. Comments on this clone: Antigen unknown.

Sequencing used CD4+ or CD8+ T cells sorted from blood, obtained in a trial of the OX40 agonist ivuxolimab. The chain has TRBV6-1 and TRBJ1-1; no firm D call. The source of this sequence is an adult with an advanced solid tumor such as melanoma, head and neck, liver or kidney cancer. The CDR3 sequence: CASSEATQHTPEAFF. The CDR3 DNA is TGTGCCAGCAGTGAAGCCACTCAACATACGCCTGAAGCTTTCTTT.